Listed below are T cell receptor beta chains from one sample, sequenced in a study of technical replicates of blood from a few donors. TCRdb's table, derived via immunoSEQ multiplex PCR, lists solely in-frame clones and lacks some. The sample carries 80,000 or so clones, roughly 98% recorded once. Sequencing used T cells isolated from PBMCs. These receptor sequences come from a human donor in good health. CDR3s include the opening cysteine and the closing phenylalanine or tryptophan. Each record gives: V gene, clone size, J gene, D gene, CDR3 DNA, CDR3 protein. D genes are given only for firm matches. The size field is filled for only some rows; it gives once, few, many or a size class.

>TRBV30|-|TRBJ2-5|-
TGTGCCTGGAGTGCCGTACAAGAGACCCAGTACTTC
CAWSAVQETQYF
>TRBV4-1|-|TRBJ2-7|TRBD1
TGCGCCAGCAGCCAAGATGGGAGTGACAGGGGCTACGAGCAGTACTTC
CASSQDGSDRGYEQYF
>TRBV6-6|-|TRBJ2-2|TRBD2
TGTGCCAGCAGCCCCTCGGGGGGGGCCGGGGAGCTGTTTTTT
CASSPSGGAGELFF
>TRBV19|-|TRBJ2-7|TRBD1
TGTGCCAGTGGATTAGGGACAGGCTACGAGCAGTACTTC
CASGLGTGYEQYF
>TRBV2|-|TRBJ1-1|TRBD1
TGTGCCAGCAGTGACGATCAGGGGGCGGCCGCCTTGGGCACTGAAGCTTTCTTT
CASSDDQGAAALGTEAFF
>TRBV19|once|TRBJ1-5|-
TGTGCCAGTACCTATGGGGGGGCCGGCAATCAGCCCCAGCATTTT
CASTYGGAGNQPQHF
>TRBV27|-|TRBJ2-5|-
TGTGCCAGCAGCCGAGGGGGAACGGCGGAGACCCAGTACTTC
CASSRGGTAETQYF
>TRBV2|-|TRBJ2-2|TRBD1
TGTGCCAGCAGTTCGGACCGGGACAGGGGCACCGGGGAGCTGTTTTTT
CASSSDRDRGTGELFF
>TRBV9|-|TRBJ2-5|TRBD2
TGTGCCAGCAGCGGGGCGGGAGGCCGGGAGACCCAGTACTTC
CASSGAGGRETQYF
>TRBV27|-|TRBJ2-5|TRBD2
TGTGCCAGCAGTTTGGGGGGAGGGCAGGGCGGTCGGGAGACCCAGTACTTC
CASSLGGGQGGRETQYF
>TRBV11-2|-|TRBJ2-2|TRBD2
TGTGCCAGCAGCTTATCTGCGGGAGGGCCCAGCACCGGGGAGCTGTTTTTT
CASSLSAGGPSTGELFF
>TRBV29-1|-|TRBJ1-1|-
TGCAGCGTTGAGAGGACAGCGGCGACTGAAGCTTTCTTT
CSVERTAATEAFF
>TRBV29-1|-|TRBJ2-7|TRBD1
TGCAGCGTTGAAGATAGGCCAGGGGGAAGCTACGAGCAGTACTTC
CSVEDRPGGSYEQYF
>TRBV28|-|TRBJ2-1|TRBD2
TGTGCCAGCAGGACCTGGGGTAGCGGGAGTCTCAATGAGCAGTTCTTC
CASRTWGSGSLNEQFF
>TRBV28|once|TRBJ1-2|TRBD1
TGTGCCAGCAGTTCAGGACAGGGTAACTATGGCTACACCTTC
CASSSGQGNYGYTF
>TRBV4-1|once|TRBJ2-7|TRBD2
TGCGCCAGCAGCCAAGCCCAACCGGGAGGAGAGCAGTACTTC
CASSQAQPGGEQYF
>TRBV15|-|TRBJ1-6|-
TGTGCCACCAGCAGAGATCGGGGGAGTTCCTATAATTCACCCCTCCACTTT
CATSRDRGSSYNSPLHF
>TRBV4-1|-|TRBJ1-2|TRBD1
TGCGCCAGCAGTACTACGACAGGGGATCGTCCTAACTATGGCTACACCTTC
CASSTTTGDRPNYGYTF
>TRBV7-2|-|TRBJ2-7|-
TGTGCCAGCAGCTTAGCGCGGTTACCCTCCTACGAGCAGTACTTC
CASSLARLPSYEQYF
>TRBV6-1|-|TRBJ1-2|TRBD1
TGTGCCAGCAGTGAAGCTATGGACAGGCCGGGGGGCTACACCTTC
CASSEAMDRPGGYTF
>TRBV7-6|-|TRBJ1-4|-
TGTGCCAGCAGCTCAACCGAAGGGAGTTTTGAAAAACTGTTTTTT
CASSSTEGSFEKLFF
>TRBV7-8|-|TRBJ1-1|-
TGTGCCAGCAGCACTGACCTCCGCAGGGCCTTGAACACTGAAGCTTTCTTT
CASSTDLRRALNTEAFF
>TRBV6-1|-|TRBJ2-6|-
TGTGCCAGCAGTGAACACAGGGCATCTGGGGCCAACGTCCTGACTTTC
CASSEHRASGANVLTF
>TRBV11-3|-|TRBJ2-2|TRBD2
TGTGCCAGCAGCTCCAGCGGGAGCACCGGGGAGCTGTTTTTT
CASSSSGSTGELFF
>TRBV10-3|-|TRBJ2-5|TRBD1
TGTGCCATCAGAGCACAGGGGGTTCAAGAGACCCAGTACTTC
CAIRAQGVQETQYF
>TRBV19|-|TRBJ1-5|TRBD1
TGTGCCACTTCTTGGGGGACAGGGGATAATCAGCCCCAGCATTTT
CATSWGTGDNQPQHF
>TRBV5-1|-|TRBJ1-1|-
TGCGCCAGCAGCGATGCTGGGCAGCAAGCTTTCTTT
CASSDAGQQAFF
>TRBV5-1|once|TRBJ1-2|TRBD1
TGCGCCAGCAGACCGACAGGGGGCCCGTCCTATGGCTACACCTTC
CASRPTGGPSYGYTF